These T cell receptor beta chains were read from a single sample in a study of blood T cells in healthy people across ages. Each CDR3 protein is one row after TCRdb ran MiXCR on the 5' RACE reads. Among roughly 500,000 distinct CDR3 sequences, about 26% were seen once, and the ten largest hold about a fifth. Sequenced: blood. These receptors were taken from a woman between 65 and 79 years old in good health. Each CDR3 is given with its conserved first and last residue. Fields, in order: V gene, clone size, J gene, D gene, CDR3 length, CDR3 protein. A D gene is named only where the DNA matches it firmly. Not all rows give a size; the values are once, few, many and, for expanded clones, a class.

v_call: TRBV11-2
clone_size: few
j_call: TRBJ2-4
d_call: .
cdr3_length: 16
cdr3_aa: CASSLSSSAAKNIQYF

v_call: TRBV5-1
clone_size: .
j_call: TRBJ2-1
d_call: TRBD2
cdr3_length: 17
cdr3_aa: CASSLSRGALSYNEQFF

v_call: TRBV10-3
clone_size: .
j_call: TRBJ2-6
d_call: .
cdr3_length: 16
cdr3_aa: CAISEPAALGANVLTF

v_call: TRBV7-2
clone_size: few
j_call: TRBJ2-1
d_call: .
cdr3_length: 15
cdr3_aa: CASSPARDHYNEQFF

v_call: TRBV10-3
clone_size: .
j_call: TRBJ2-5
d_call: .
cdr3_length: 14
cdr3_aa: CAINLGGVQETQYF

v_call: TRBV30
clone_size: .
j_call: TRBJ1-4
d_call: .
cdr3_length: 12
cdr3_aa: CAWSWGNEKLFF

v_call: TRBV4-1
clone_size: .
j_call: TRBJ1-6
d_call: .
cdr3_length: 13
cdr3_aa: CASSPAGGSPLHF

v_call: TRBV5-6
clone_size: .
j_call: TRBJ2-5
d_call: .
cdr3_length: 15
cdr3_aa: CASSLPFAREETQYF

v_call: TRBV28
clone_size: .
j_call: TRBJ1-4
d_call: .
cdr3_length: 14
cdr3_aa: CASSLGVRDEKLFF

v_call: TRBV27
clone_size: .
j_call: .
d_call: .
cdr3_length: 16
cdr3_aa: CASSRIRGPGNNEQFF

v_call: TRBV5-1
clone_size: .
j_call: TRBJ1-4
d_call: .
cdr3_length: 15
cdr3_aa: CASSSGFSTNEKLFF

v_call: TRBV12-3/TRBV12-4
clone_size: few
j_call: TRBJ1-4
d_call: .
cdr3_length: 14
cdr3_aa: CASSFQVGDEKLFF

v_call: TRBV3-1
clone_size: few
j_call: TRBJ1-5
d_call: .
cdr3_length: 14
cdr3_aa: CASSQVVNNQPQHF

v_call: TRBV12-3/TRBV12-4
clone_size: .
j_call: TRBJ2-5
d_call: TRBD1
cdr3_length: 12
cdr3_aa: CASSYRGQTQYF

v_call: TRBV7-2
clone_size: .
j_call: TRBJ2-3
d_call: .
cdr3_length: 14
cdr3_aa: CASSQDYLVDTQYF

v_call: TRBV20-1
clone_size: few
j_call: .
d_call: TRBD2
cdr3_length: 14
cdr3_aa: CSALGLAAGYEQYF

v_call: TRBV6-4
clone_size: .
j_call: TRBJ2-1
d_call: .
cdr3_length: 15
cdr3_aa: CASEERTSSYNEQFF

v_call: TRBV7-3
clone_size: .
j_call: TRBJ2-1
d_call: TRBD2
cdr3_length: 17
cdr3_aa: CASSLMDGGGTYNEQFF

v_call: TRBV20-1
clone_size: .
j_call: TRBJ2-2
d_call: .
cdr3_length: 15
cdr3_aa: CSARDGGRDTGELFF

v_call: TRBV6-6
clone_size: .
j_call: TRBJ1-2
d_call: .
cdr3_length: 14
cdr3_aa: CASSYSYGSDGYTF

v_call: TRBV7-9
clone_size: many
j_call: TRBJ2-1
d_call: .
cdr3_length: 15
cdr3_aa: CASSSPRGSYNEQFF

v_call: TRBV29-1
clone_size: .
j_call: TRBJ1-5
d_call: .
cdr3_length: 13
cdr3_aa: CSVRGENNQPQHF

v_call: TRBV7-8
clone_size: .
j_call: TRBJ2-2
d_call: .
cdr3_length: 17
cdr3_aa: CASSLVAGWKGTGELFF

v_call: TRBV29-1
clone_size: .
j_call: TRBJ2-3
d_call: TRBD1
cdr3_length: 15
cdr3_aa: CSVHRPTGSADTQYF

v_call: TRBV4-3
clone_size: .
j_call: TRBJ2-3
d_call: .
cdr3_length: 14
cdr3_aa: CASSQEGYGDTQYF

v_call: TRBV7-7
clone_size: .
j_call: TRBJ2-5
d_call: TRBD1
cdr3_length: 16
cdr3_aa: CASSSHGTGGRETQYF

v_call: TRBV7-2
clone_size: .
j_call: TRBJ2-7
d_call: .
cdr3_length: 13
cdr3_aa: CASSLVPGNRAYF

v_call: TRBV6-2/TRBV6-3
clone_size: .
j_call: TRBJ2-4
d_call: TRBD1
cdr3_length: 16
cdr3_aa: CASSYGGQLAKNIQYF

v_call: TRBV11-2
clone_size: few
j_call: TRBJ2-3
d_call: TRBD2
cdr3_length: 15
cdr3_aa: CASSLGAGGTDTQYF

v_call: TRBV27
clone_size: few
j_call: TRBJ2-4
d_call: .
cdr3_length: 14
cdr3_aa: CASSLNGAKNIQYF

v_call: TRBV3-1
clone_size: .
j_call: TRBJ2-7
d_call: .
cdr3_length: 14
cdr3_aa: CASSQDGNPYEQYF

v_call: TRBV4-3
clone_size: .
j_call: TRBJ2-7
d_call: TRBD2
cdr3_length: 16
cdr3_aa: CASSQDPSGSRSEQYF

v_call: TRBV7-3
clone_size: .
j_call: TRBJ2-7
d_call: .
cdr3_length: 15
cdr3_aa: CASSSQSGGGYEQYF

v_call: TRBV29-1
clone_size: few
j_call: .
d_call: TRBD1
cdr3_length: 15
cdr3_aa: CSVEDLGTGTNEQYF

v_call: TRBV5-1
clone_size: .
j_call: TRBJ2-3
d_call: TRBD1
cdr3_length: 15
cdr3_aa: CASSWDSLIQDTQYF

v_call: TRBV5-6
clone_size: .
j_call: TRBJ1-4
d_call: .
cdr3_length: 15
cdr3_aa: CASSFNSATNEKLFF

v_call: TRBV20-1
clone_size: many
j_call: TRBJ1-1
d_call: TRBD1
cdr3_length: 15
cdr3_aa: CSAPGESQGAVEAFF

v_call: TRBV21-1
clone_size: .
j_call: TRBJ2-2
d_call: .
cdr3_length: 17
cdr3_aa: CASSKALGGGNTGELFF

v_call: TRBV7-2
clone_size: many
j_call: TRBJ1-5
d_call: .
cdr3_length: 13
cdr3_aa: CASSEGGNQPQHF

v_call: TRBV20-1
clone_size: .
j_call: TRBJ2-5
d_call: .
cdr3_length: 15
cdr3_aa: CSASRLDWYQETQYF

v_call: TRBV25-1
clone_size: few
j_call: TRBJ2-5
d_call: .
cdr3_length: 14
cdr3_aa: CASSLSHGGETQYF

v_call: TRBV4-2
clone_size: few
j_call: TRBJ2-3
d_call: .
cdr3_length: 16
cdr3_aa: CASSQRRAQGGDTQYF